The source of this T cell receptor (beta chain) is a study of blood T cell repertoires in COVID-19. Study-wide background: The samples span acute and convalescent COVID-19 from the United States, Italy and Spain. PBMCs, B-cell-depleted T cells, or T cells were the source of the cDNA or gDNA that made up the material.

As processed by the authors: Reference gene primer amplification gave estimated nucleated cell counts. The method was immunoSEQ multiplex PCR; TCRdb's version includes in-frame clones alone and lacks a portion of them. That table is the source of V, J and clone size, and D and trimming were worked out from the DNA. Here the sample spans over 95,000 clones, about 88% being singletons. The receptor was derived from a woman in her 70s who had recovered from COVID-19. Sequenced: peripheral blood.

CDR3 in amino acids: CASGRSNQPQHF. The CDR3 DNA sequence: TGTGCCAGCGGGAGGAGCAATCAGCCCCAGCATTTT. The chain is built from TRBV21-1 and TRBJ1-5. TRBV21-1 is noted as a pseudogene. The CDR3 covers 12 residues.